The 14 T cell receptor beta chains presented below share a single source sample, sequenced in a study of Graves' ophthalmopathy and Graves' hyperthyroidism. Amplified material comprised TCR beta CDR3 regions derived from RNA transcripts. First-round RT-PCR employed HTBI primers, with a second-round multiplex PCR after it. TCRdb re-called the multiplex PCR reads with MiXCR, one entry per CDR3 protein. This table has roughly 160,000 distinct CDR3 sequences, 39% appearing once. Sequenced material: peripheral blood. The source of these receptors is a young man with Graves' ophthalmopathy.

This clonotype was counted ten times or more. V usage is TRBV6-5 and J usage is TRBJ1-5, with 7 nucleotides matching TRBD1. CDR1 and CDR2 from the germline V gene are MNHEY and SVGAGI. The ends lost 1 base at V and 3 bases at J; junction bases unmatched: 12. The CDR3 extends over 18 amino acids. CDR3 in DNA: TGTGCCAGCAGTTACTTTTACCCTCCACAGGGGATCAATCAGCCCCAGCATTTT. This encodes CASSYFYPPQGINQPQHF.

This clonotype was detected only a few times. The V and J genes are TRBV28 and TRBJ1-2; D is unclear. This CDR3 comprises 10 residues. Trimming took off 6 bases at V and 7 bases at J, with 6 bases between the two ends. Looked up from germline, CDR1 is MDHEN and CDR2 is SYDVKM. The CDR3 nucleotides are TGTGCCAGCAGAAGGGTTGGCTACACCTTC. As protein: CASRRVGYTF.

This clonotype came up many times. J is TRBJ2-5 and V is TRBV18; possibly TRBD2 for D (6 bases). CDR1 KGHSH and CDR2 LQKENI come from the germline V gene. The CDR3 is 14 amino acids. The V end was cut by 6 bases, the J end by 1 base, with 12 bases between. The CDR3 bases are TGTGCCAGCTCGTCGGGAGCCACCCAAGAGACCCAGTACTTC. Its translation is CASSSGATQETQYF.

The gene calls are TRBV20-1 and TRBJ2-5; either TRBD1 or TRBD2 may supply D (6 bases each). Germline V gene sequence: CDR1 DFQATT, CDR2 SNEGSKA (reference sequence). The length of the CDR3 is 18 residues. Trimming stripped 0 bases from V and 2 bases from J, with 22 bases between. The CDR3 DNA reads TGCAGTGCTAGAGATCCTTGGGCCGAAGGGGGGAATCAAGAGACCCAGTACTTC. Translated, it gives CSARDPWAEGGNQETQYF.

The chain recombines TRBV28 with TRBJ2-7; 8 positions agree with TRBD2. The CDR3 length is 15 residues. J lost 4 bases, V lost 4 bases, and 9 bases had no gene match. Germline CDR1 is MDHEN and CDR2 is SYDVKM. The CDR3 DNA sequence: TGTGCCAGCAGTTCCCCTGCGGGAGGACGATACGAGCAGTACTTC. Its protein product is CASSSPAGGRYEQYF.

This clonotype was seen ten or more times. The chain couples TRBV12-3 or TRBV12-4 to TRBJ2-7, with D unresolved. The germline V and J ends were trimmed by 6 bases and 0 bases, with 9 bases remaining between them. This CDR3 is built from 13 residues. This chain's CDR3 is CASRNESSYEQYF. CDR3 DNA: TGTGCCAGCAGAAACGAGAGCTCCTACGAGCAGTACTTC.

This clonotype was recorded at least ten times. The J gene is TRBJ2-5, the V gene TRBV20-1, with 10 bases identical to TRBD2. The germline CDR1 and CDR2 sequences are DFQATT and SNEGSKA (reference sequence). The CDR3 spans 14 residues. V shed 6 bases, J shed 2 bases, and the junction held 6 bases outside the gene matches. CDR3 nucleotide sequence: TGCAGTGCCCTACAACTAGCGGGACAAGAGACCCAGTACTTC. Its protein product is CSALQLAGQETQYF.

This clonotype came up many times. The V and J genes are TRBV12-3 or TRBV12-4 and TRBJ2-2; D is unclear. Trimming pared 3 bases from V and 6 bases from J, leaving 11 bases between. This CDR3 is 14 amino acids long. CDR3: CASSLVENAGELFF. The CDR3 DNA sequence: TGTGCCAGCAGTTTGGTGGAAAACGCCGGGGAGCTGTTTTTT.

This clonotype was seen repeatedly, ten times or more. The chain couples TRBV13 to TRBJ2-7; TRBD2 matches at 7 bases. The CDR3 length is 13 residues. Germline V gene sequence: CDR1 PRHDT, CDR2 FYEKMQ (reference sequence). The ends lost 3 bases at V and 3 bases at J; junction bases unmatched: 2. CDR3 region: CASSLPSGYEQYF. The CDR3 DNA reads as TGTGCCAGCAGCTTGCCTAGCGGCTACGAGCAGTACTTC.

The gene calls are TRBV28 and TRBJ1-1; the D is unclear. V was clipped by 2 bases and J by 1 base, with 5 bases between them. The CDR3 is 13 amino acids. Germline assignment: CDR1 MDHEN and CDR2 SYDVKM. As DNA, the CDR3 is TGTGCCAGCAGTTTACAGCAGAACACTGAAGCTTTCTTT. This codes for CASSLQQNTEAFF.

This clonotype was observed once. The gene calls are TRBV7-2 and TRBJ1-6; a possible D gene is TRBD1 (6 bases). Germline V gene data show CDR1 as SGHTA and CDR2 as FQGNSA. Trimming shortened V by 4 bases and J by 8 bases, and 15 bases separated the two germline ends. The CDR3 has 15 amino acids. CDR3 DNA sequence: TGTGCCAGCAGCTCAGGTGGAGGGGGTCATTCACCCCTCCACTTT. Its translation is CASSSGGGGHSPLHF.

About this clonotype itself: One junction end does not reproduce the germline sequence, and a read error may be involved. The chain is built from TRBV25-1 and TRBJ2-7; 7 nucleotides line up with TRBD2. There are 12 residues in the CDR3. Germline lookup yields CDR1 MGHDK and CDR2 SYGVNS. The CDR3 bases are TGTGCCAGCAGTGATAGGGACTACGAGCAATACTTC. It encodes CASSDRDYEQYF.

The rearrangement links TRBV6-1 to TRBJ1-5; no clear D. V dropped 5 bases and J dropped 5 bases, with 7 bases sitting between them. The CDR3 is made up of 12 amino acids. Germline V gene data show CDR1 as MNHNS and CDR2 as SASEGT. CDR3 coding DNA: TGTGCCAGCAGTCAGTCTTATCAGCCCCAGCATTTT. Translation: CASSQSYQPQHF.

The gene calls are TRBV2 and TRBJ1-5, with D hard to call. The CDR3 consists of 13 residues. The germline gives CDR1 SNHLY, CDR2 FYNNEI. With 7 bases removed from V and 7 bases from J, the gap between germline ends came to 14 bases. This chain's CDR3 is CASTKGREQPQHF. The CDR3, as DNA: TGTGCCAGCACCAAGGGTAGGGAACAGCCCCAGCATTTT.